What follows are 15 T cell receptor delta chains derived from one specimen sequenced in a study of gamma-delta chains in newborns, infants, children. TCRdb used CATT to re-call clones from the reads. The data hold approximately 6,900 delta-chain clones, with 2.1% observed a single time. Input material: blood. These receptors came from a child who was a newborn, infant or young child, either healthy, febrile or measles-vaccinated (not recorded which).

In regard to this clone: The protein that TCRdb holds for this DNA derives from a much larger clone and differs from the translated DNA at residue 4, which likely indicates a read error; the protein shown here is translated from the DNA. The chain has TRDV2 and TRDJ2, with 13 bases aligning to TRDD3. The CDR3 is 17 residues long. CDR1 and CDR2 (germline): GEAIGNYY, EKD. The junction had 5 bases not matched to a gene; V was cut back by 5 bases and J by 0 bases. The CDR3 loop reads CACGILGDTALTAQLFF. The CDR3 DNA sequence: TGTGCCTGTGGCATACTGGGGGATACGGCTTTGACAGCACAACTCTTCTTT.

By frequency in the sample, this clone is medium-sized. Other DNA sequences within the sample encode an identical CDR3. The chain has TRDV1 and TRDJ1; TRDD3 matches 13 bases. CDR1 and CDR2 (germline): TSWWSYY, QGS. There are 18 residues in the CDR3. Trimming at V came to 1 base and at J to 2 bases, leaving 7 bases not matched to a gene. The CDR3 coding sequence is TGTGCTCTTGGGGAACCGGTACTGGGGGATACGCGGACCGATAAACTCATCTTT. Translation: CALGEPVLGDTRTDKLIF.

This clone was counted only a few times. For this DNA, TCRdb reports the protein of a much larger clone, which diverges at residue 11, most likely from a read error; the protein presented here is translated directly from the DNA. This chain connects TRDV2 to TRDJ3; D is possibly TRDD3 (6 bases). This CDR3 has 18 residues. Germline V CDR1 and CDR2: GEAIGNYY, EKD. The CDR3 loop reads CACDTWGSRSCDTRQMFF. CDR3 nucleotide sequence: TGTGCCTGTGACACCTGGGGGTCTCGCTCCTGTGACACCCGACAGATGTTTTTC.

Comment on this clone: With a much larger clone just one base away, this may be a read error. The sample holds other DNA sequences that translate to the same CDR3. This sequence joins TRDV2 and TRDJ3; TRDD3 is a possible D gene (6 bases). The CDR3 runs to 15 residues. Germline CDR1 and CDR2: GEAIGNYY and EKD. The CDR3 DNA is TGTGCCTGTGACACCGGGATATGGGACACTCGACAGATGTTTTTC. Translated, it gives CACDTGIWDTRQMFF.

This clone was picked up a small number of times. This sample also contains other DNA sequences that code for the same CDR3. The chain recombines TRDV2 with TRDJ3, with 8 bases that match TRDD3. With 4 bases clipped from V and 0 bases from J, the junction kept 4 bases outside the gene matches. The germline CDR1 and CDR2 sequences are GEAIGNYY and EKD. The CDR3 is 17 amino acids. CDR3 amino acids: CACDGGFISWDTRQMFF. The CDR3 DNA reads TGTGCCTGTGATGGGGGATTCATCTCCTGGGACACCCGACAGATGTTTTTC.

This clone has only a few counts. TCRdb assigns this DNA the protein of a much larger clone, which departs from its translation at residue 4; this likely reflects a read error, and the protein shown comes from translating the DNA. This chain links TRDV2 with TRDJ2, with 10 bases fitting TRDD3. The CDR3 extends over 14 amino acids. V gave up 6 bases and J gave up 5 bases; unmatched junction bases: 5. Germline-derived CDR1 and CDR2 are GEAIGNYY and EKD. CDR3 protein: CACNVLGDTAQLFF. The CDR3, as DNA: TGTGCCTGTAACGTACTGGGGGATACAGCACAACTCTTCTTT.

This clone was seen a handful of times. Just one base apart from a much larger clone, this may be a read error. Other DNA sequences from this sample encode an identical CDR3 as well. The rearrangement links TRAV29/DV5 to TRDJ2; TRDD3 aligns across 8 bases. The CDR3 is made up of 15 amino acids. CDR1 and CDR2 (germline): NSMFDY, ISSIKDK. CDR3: CAVGGIRELTAQLFF. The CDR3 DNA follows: TGTGCGGTGGGAGGGATACGCGAATTGACAGCACAACTCTTCTTT.

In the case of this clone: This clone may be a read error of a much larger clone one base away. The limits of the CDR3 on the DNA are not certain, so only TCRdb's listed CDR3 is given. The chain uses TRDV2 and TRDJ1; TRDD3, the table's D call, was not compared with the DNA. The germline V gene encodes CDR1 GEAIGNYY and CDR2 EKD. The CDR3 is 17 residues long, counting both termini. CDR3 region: CACDKWAAGIHTDKPIF.

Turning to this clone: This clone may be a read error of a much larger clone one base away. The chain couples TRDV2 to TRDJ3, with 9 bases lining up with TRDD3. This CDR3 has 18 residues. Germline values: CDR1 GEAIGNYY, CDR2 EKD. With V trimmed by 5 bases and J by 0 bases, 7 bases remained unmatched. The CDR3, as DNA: TGTGCCTGTGGCAGCTGGGGGATTAGCTCCTGGGACACCCGACAGATGTTTTTC. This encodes CACGSWGISSWDTRQMFF.

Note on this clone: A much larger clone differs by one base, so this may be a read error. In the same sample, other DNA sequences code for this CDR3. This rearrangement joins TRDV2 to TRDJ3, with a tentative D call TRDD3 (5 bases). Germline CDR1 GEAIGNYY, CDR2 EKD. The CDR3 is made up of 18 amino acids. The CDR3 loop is CACDAVLESSWDTRQMFF. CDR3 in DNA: TGTGCCTGTGACGCTGTACTGGAGAGCTCCTGGGACACCCGGCAGATGTTTTTC.

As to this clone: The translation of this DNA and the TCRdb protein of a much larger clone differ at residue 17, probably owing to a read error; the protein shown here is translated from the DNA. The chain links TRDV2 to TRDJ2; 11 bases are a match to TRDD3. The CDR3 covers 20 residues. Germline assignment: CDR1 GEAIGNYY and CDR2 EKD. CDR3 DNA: TGTGCCTGTGACGGGCTGGGGGATACCCAATTTATGCATTTGACAGCACGACTCTTCTTT. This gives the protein CACDGLGDTQFMHLTARLFF.

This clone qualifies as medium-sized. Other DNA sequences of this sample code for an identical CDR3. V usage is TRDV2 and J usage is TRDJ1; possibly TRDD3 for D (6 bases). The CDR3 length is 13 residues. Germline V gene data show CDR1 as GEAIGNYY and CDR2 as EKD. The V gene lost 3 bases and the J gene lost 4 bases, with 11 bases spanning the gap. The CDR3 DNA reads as TGTGCCTGTGACGCCTGGGGAGGCGATAAACTCATCTTT. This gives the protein CACDAWGGDKLIF.

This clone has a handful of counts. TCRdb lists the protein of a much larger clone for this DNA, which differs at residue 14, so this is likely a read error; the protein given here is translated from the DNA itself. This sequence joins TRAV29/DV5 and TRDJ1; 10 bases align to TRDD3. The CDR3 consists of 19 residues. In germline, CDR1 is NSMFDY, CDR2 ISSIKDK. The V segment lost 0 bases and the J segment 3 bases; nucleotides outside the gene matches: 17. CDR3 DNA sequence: TGTGCAGCAAGCGCTCAATACTGGGGGATCCCGCCGTACGCCGATAAACTCATCTTT. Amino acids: CAASAQYWGIPPYADKLIF.

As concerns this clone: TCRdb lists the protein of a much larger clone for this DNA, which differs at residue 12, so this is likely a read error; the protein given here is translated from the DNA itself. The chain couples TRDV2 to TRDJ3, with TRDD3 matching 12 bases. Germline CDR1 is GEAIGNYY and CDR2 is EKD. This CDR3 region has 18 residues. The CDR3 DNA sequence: TGTGCCTGTGACAGTACTGGGGGATACTCCTGGGGCACCCGACAGATGTTTTTC. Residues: CACDSTGGYSWGTRQMFF.

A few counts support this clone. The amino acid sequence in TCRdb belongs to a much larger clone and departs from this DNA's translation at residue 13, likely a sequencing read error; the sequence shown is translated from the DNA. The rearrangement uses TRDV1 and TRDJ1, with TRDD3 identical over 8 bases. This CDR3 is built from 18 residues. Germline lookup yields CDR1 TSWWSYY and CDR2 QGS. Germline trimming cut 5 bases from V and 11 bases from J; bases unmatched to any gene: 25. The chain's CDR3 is CALGRKGGRLLGGGRLIF. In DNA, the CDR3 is TGTGCTCTTGGGAGGAAAGGGGGAAGGTTACTGGGGGGTGGCAGGCTCATCTTT.